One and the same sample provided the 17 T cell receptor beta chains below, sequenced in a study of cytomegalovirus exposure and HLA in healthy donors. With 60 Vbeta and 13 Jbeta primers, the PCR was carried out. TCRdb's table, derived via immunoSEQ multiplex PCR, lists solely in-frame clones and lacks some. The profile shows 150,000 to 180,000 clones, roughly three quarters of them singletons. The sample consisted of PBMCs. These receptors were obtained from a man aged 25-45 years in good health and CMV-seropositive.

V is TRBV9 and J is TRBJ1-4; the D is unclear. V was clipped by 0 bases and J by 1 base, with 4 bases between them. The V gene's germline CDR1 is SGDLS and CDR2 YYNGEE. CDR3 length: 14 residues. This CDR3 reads CASSVGVTNEKLFF. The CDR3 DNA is TGTGCCAGCAGCGTAGGAGTAACTAATGAAAAACTGTTTTTT.

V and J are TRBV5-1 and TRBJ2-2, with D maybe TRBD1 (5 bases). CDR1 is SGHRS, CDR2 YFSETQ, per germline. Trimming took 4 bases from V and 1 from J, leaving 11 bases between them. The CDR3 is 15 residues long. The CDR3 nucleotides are TGCGCCAGCAGCGGGGCGGCCCTGAACACCGGGGAGCTGTTTTTT. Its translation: CASSGAALNTGELFF.

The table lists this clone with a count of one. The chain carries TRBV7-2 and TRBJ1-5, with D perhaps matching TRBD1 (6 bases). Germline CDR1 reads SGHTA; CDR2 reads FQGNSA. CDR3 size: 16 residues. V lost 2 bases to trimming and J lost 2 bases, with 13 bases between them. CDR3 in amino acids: CASSLMAGGGNQPQHF. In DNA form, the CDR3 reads TGTGCCAGCAGCTTAATGGCGGGGGGCGGCAATCAGCCCCAGCATTTT.

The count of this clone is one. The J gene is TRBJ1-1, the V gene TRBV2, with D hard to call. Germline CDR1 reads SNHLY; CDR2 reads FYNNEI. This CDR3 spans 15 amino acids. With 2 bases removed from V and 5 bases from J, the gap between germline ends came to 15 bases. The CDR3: CASSEPLGGWTEAFF. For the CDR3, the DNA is TGTGCCAGCAGTGAACCCTTAGGAGGGTGGACTGAAGCTTTCTTT.

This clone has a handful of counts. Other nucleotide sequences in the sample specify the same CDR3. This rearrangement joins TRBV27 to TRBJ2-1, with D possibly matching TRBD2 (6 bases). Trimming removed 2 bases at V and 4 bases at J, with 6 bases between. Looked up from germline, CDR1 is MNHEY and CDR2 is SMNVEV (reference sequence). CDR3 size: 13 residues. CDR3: CASSLGGYNEQFF. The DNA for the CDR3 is TGTGCCAGCAGTTTAGGAGGGTACAATGAGCAGTTCTTC.

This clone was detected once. The CDR3 nucleotides are TGTGCCATCAGTACTAGCGGGGGAAACAATGAGCAGTTCTTC. Encoded protein: CAISTSGGNNEQFF. The chain is built from TRBV10-3 and TRBJ2-1, with TRBD2 matching over 11 bases. V was clipped by 5 bases and J by 5 bases; unmatched bases: 2. Germline loops: CDR1 ENHRY, CDR2 SYGVKD. The CDR3 has 14 residues.

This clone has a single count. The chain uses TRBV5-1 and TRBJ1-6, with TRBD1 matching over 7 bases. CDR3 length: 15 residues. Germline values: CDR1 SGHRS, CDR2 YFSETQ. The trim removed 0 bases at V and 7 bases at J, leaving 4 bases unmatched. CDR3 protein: CASSLGGTENSPLHF. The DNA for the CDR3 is TGCGCCAGCAGCTTGGGTGGGACAGAAAATTCACCCCTCCACTTT.

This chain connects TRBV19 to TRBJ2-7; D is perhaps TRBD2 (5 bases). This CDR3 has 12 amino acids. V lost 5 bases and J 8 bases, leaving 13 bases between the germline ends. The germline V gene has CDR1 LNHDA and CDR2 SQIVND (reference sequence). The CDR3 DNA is TGTGCCAGTAGTCCCCGGGAAGGCAAGCAGTACTTC. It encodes CASSPREGKQYF.

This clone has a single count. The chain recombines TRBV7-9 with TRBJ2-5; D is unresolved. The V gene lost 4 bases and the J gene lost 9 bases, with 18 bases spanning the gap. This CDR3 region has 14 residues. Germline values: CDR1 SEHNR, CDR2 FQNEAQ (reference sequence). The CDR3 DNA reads TGTGCCAGCAGCTCCATCGCCCTTAAAACGGCCCAGTACTTC. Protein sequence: CASSSIALKTAQYF.

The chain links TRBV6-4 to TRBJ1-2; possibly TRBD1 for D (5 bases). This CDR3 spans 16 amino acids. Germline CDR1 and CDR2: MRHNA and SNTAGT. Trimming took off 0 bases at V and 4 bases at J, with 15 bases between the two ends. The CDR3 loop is CASSDSRRGFPYGYTF. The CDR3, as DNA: TGTGCCAGCAGTGACTCGCGACGGGGGTTCCCCTATGGCTACACCTTC.

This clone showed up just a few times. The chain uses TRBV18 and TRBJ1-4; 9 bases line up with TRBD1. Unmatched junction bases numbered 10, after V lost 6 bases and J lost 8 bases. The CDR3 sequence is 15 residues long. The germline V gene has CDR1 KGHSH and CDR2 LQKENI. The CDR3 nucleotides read TGTGCCAGCTCCCCAGGGACAGGGAGGATGGAAAAACTGTTTTTT. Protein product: CASSPGTGRMEKLFF.

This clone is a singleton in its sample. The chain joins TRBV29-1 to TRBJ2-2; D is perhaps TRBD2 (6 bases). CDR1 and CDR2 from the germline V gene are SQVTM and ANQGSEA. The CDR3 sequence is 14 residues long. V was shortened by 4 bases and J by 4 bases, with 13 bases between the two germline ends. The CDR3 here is CSVGSGPGTGELFF. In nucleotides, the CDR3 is TGCAGCGTTGGTAGCGGACCAGGCACCGGGGAGCTGTTTTTT.

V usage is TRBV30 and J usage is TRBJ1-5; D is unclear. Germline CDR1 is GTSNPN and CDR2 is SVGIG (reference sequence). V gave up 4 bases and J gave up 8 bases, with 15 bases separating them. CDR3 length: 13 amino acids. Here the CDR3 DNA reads TGTGCCTGGAAAACAGCCCCCGGTGAGCCCCAGCATTTT. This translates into CAWKTAPGEPQHF.

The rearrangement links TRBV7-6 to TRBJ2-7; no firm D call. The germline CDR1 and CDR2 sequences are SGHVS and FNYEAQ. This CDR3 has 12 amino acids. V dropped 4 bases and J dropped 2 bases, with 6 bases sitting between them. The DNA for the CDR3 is TGTGCCAGCAGCTCCAGTCCCTACGAGCAGTACTTC. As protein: CASSSSPYEQYF.

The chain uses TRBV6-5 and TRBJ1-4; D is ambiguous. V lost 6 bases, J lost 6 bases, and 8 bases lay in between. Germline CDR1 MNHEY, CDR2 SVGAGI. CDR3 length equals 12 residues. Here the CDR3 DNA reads TGTGCCAGCAGCCCCGGGGATGAAAAACTGTTTTTT. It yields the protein CASSPGDEKLFF.

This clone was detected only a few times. CDR3: CASLSTGGRNEKLFF. The CDR3 region has the DNA TGTGCCAGTCTCTCGACGGGGGGCCGCAATGAAAAACTGTTTTTT. The chain uses TRBV19 and TRBJ1-4, with D perhaps TRBD1 (6 bases). The V end lost 8 bases, the J end lost 5 bases, and 18 bases lay between the germline ends. CDR1 is LNHDA and CDR2 is SQIVND in the germline V gene (reference sequence). This CDR3 is built from 15 residues.

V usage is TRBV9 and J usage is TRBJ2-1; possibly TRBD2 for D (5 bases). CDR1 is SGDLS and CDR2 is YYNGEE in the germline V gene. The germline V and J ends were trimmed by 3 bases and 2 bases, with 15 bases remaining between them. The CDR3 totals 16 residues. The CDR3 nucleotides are TGTGCCAGCAGCGCCGGCGAGGGAGCCACCTACAATGAGCAGTTCTTC. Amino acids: CASSAGEGATYNEQFF.